The 12 T cell receptor beta chains given below trace back to one sample, sequenced in a study of CD8+ T cells in alopecia areata. Reverse transcribed after extraction, RNA yielded cDNA as the sequencing template. The method was immunoSEQ multiplex PCR; TCRdb's version includes in-frame clones alone and lacks a portion of them. The sample yields under 250,000 clones, about 53% seen once. Sequenced material: CD4+ T cells sorted from blood, taken at week 0. These receptors all stem from a human donor with alopecia areata.

The gene calls are TRBV5-1 and TRBJ2-3, with unresolved D. Germline-derived CDR1 and CDR2 are SGHRS and YFSETQ. The CDR3 is made up of 14 amino acids. Deletions cut 5 bases from V and 1 base from J, with 11 bases between. Here the CDR3 reads CASSKDARTDTQYF. The CDR3 DNA reads as TGCGCCAGCAGTAAGGACGCCCGCACAGATACGCAGTATTTT.

The chain carries TRBV5-1 and TRBJ1-1; TRBD1 aligns across 7 bases. Looked up from germline, CDR1 is SGHRS and CDR2 is YFSETQ. The CDR3 loop spans 15 amino acids. J gave up 0 bases and V 7 bases, and 9 bases lay outside the gene matches. For the CDR3, the DNA is TGCGCCAGCTCCCGGACAGGCCTGATGAACACTGAAGCTTTCTTT. Translating gives CASSRTGLMNTEAFF.

The rearrangement joins TRBV29-1 to TRBJ2-1; 8 positions match TRBD2. The CDR3 covers 13 residues. In germline, CDR1 is SQVTM, CDR2 ANQGSEA. V shed 6 bases, J shed 5 bases, and the junction held 6 bases outside the gene matches. CDR3 region: CSVGGRIDNEQFF. As DNA, the CDR3 is TGCAGCGTAGGCGGGAGGATAGACAATGAGCAGTTCTTC.

This clone was detected only a few times. Different DNA sequences within this sample yield the same CDR3. The chain carries TRBV27 and TRBJ1-1; D unresolved. The CDR3 has 13 amino acids. The germline CDR1 and CDR2 sequences are MNHEY and SMNVEV (reference sequence). Trimming took off 2 bases at V and 1 base at J, with 5 bases between the two ends. The CDR3: CASSLRGNTEAFF. CDR3 nucleotide sequence: TGTGCCAGCAGTTTACGGGGGAACACTGAAGCTTTCTTT.

J is TRBJ1-6 and V is TRBV30; TRBD1 might be the D (5 bases). The CDR3 spans 13 residues. The V end lost 3 bases, the J end lost 10 bases, and 13 bases lay between the germline ends. Looked up from germline, CDR1 is GTSNPN and CDR2 is SVGIG (reference sequence). DNA of the CDR3: TGTGCCTGGAGGAGGCAGGGCGGATCACCCCTCCACTTT. Its translation is CAWRRQGGSPLHF.

This clone was recorded once. The chain links TRBV5-8 to TRBJ2-7, with D possibly matching TRBD1 (6 bases). V was clipped by 7 bases and J by 6 bases, with 14 bases between them. CDR3 length: 12 amino acids. Germline V gives CDR1 SGHTS, CDR2 YDEGEE. The CDR3 loop is CASGQMRGEQYF. CDR3 DNA: TGTGCCAGCGGACAGATGAGGGGCGAGCAGTACTTC.

A remark on this clone: The sample has other DNA sequences that encode this CDR3 too. This sequence joins TRBV30 and TRBJ2-5; 8 bases are shared with TRBD2. The CDR3 covers 14 residues. Germline loops: CDR1 GTSNPN, CDR2 SVGIG (reference sequence). V gave up 5 bases and J gave up 6 bases; unmatched junction bases: 11. The CDR3 loop is CAWGLAGRLQTQYF. The CDR3 nucleotides read TGTGCCTGGGGATTAGCGGGGCGACTTCAGACCCAGTACTTC.

This clone turned up a few times. This rearrangement joins TRBV19 to TRBJ2-7, with 10 nucleotides matching TRBD1. V was pared by 4 bases and J by 2 bases, with 5 bases of the junction left unmatched. This CDR3 has 15 residues. Germline CDR1 LNHDA, CDR2 SQIVND (reference sequence). CDR3 nucleotides: TGTGCCAGTAGTAACCCGGGACAGGGGACCTACGAGCAGTACTTC. This encodes CASSNPGQGTYEQYF.

This chain connects TRBV6-1 to TRBJ1-2; 9 bases fit TRBD1. The V gene's germline CDR1 is MNHNS and CDR2 SASEGT. This CDR3 contains 17 residues. V shed 0 bases and J 2 bases; nucleotides not matched to a gene: 7. The CDR3 reads CASSEAGLGQGNYGYTF. The CDR3 DNA follows: TGTGCCAGCAGTGAAGCTGGGTTGGGACAGGGAAACTATGGCTACACCTTC.

This clone was observed a handful of times. The rearrangement uses TRBV29-1 and TRBJ2-7; no reliable D call. The CDR3 length is 13 residues. The V end lost 4 bases, the J end lost 3 bases, and 13 bases lay between the germline ends. Germline CDR1 is SQVTM and CDR2 is ANQGSEA. The CDR3 sequence: CSVAKRLDYEQYF. In nucleotides, the CDR3 is TGCAGCGTTGCTAAACGCCTTGACTACGAGCAGTACTTC.

The chain recombines TRBV27 with TRBJ1-6; 8 positions agree with TRBD1. V shed 5 bases, J shed 6 bases, and the junction held 0 bases outside the gene matches. The germline gives CDR1 MNHEY, CDR2 SMNVEV (reference sequence). The CDR3 contains 13 residues. The CDR3 DNA sequence: TGTGCCAGCAGTGGACAGGGTAATTCACCCCTCCACTTT. Its translation is CASSGQGNSPLHF.

This clone was observed at least ten times. This rearrangement joins TRBV5-1 to TRBJ2-1; 8 bases agree with TRBD2. The trim removed 4 bases at V and 2 bases at J, leaving 5 bases unmatched. The V gene's germline CDR1 is SGHRS and CDR2 YFSETQ. The CDR3 is made up of 15 amino acids. The CDR3 region is CASSLTGGPYNEQFF. The CDR3 coding sequence is TGCGCCAGCAGCCTAACGGGGGGGCCCTACAATGAGCAGTTCTTC.